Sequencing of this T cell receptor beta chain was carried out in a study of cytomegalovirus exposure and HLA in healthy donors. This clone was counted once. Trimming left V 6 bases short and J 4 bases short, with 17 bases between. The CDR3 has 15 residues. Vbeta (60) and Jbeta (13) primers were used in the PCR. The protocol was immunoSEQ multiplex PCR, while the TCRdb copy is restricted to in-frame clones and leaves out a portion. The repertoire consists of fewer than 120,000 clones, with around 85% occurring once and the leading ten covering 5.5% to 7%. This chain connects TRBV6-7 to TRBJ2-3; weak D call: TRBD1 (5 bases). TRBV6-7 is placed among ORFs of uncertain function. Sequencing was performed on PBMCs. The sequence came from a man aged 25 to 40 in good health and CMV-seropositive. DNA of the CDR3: TGTGCCAGCAGCTACCCGGACACGCCGGCAGATACGCAGTATTTT. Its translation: CASSYPDTPADTQYF.